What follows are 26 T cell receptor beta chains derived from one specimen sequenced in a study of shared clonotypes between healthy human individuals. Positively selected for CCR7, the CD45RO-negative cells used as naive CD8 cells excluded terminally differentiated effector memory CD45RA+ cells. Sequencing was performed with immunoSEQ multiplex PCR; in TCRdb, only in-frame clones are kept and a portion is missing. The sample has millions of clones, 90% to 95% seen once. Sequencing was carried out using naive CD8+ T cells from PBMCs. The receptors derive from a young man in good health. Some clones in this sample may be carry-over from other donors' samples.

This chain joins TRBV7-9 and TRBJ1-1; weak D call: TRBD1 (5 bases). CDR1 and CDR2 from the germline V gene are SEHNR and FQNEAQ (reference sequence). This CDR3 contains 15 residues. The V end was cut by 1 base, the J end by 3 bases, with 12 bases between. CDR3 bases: TGTGCCAGCAGCTTAGGGGAGGGGTCCTACACTGAAGCTTTCTTT. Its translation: CASSLGEGSYTEAFF. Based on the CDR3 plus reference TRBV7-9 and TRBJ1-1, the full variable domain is DTGVSQNPRHKITKRGQNVTFRCDPISEHNRLYWYRQTLGQGPEFLTYFQNEAQLEKSRLLSDRFSAERPKGSFSTLEIQRTEQGDSAMYLCASSLGEGSYTEAFFGQGTRLTVV.

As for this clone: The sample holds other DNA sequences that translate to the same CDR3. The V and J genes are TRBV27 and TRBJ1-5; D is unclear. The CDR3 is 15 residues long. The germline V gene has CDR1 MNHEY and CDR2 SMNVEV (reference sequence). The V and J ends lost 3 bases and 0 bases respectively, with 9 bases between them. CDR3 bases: TGTGCCAGCAGTTTGGCGGGGTATAGCAATCAGCCCCAGCATTTT. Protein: CASSLAGYSNQPQHF.

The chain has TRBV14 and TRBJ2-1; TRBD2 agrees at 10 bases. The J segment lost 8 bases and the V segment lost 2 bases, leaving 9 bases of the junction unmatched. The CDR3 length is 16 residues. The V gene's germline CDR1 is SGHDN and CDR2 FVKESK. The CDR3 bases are TGTGCCAGCAGCCAATTTTCCCTAGCGGGAGAGGATGAGCAGTTCTTC. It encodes CASSQFSLAGEDEQFF.

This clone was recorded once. CDR3 coding DNA: TGTGCCAGCAGCTTAAGCTGGATTAGCACAGATACGCAGTATTTT. Translation: CASSLSWISTDTQYF. The chain recombines TRBV7-2 with TRBJ2-3; D uncertain. Per germline, CDR1 SGHTA and CDR2 FQGNSA. This CDR3 spans 15 amino acids. Trimming removed 2 bases from V and 0 bases from J, with 9 bases in between.

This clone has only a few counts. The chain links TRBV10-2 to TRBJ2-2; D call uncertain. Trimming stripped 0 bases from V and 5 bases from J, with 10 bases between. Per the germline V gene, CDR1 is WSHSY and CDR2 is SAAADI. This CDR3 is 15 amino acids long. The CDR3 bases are TGCGCCAGCAGTGAGTCTCCAGTACTAACCGGGGAGCTGTTTTTT. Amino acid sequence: CASSESPVLTGELFF.

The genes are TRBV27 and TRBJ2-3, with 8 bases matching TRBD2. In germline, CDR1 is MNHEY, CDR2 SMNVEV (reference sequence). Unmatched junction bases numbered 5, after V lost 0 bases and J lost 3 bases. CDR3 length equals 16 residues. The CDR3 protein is CASSLSAIAGTDTQYF. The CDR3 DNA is TGTGCCAGCAGTTTATCGGCGATAGCGGGAACAGATACGCAGTATTTT.

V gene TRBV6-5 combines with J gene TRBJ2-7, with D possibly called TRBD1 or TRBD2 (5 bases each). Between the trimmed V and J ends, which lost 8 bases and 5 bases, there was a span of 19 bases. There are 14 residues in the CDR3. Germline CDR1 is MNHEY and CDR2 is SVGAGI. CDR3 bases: TGTGCCAGCCGCGATACCGGGACGACGAACGAGCAGTACTTC. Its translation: CASRDTGTTNEQYF.

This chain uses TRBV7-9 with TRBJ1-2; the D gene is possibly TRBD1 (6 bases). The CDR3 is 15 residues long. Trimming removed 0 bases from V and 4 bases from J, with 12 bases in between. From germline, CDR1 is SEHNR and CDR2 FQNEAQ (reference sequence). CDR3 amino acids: CASSLARQDFYGYTF. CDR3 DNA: TGTGCCAGCAGCTTAGCTAGACAGGACTTCTATGGCTACACCTTC.

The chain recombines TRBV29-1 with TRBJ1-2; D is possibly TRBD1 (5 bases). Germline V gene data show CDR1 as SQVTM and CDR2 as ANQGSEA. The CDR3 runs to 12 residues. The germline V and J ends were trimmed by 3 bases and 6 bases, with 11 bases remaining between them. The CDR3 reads CSVDRRANGYTF. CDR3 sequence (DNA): TGCAGCGTTGATCGCAGGGCTAATGGCTACACCTTC.

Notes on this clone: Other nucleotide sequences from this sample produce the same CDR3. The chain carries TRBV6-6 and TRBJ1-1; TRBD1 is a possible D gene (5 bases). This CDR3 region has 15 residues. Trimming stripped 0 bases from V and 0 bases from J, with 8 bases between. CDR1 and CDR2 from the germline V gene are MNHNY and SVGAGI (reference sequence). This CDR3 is CASSYSTDMNTEAFF. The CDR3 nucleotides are TGTGCCAGCAGTTACTCGACAGACATGAACACTGAAGCTTTCTTT.

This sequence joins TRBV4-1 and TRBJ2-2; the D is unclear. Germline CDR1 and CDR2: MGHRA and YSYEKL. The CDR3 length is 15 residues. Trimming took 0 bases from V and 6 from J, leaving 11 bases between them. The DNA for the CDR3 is TGCGCCAGCAGCCAAGATGCTTACAGTCCCGGGGAGCTGTTTTTT. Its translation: CASSQDAYSPGELFF.

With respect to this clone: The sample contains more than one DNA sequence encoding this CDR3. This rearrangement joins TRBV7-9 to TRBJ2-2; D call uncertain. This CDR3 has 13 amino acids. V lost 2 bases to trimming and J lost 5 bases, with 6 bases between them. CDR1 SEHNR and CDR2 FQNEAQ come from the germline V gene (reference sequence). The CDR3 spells CASSLSGTGELFF. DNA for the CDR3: TGTGCCAGCAGCTTATCGGGTACCGGGGAGCTGTTTTTT.

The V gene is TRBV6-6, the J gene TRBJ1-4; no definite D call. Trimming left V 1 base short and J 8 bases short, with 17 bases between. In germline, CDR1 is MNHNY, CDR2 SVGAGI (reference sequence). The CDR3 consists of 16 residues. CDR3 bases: TGTGCCAGCAGTTACTTAGCAGTGTCCGAATTCGAAAAACTGTTTTTT. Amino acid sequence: CASSYLAVSEFEKLFF.

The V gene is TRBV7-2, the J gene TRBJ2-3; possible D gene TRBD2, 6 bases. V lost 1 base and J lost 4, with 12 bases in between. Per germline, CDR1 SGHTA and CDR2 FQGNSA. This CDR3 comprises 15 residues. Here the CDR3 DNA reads TGTGCCAGCAGCTTAGGAACTAGCCAGGCAGATACGCAGTATTTT. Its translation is CASSLGTSQADTQYF.

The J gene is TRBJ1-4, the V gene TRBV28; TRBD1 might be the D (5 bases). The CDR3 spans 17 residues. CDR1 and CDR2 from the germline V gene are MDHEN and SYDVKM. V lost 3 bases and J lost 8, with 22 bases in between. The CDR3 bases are TGTGCCAGCAGTTTTTTAAGCATCGGGACCAGCCTAGAAAAACTGTTTTTT. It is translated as CASSFLSIGTSLEKLFF.

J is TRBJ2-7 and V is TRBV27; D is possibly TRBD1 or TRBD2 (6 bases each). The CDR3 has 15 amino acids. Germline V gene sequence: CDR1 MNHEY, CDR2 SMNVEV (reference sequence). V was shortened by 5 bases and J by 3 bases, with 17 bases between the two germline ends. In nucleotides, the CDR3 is TGTGCCAGCAGTCCCAGACAAGGGGGGTACTACGAGCAGTACTTC. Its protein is CASSPRQGGYYEQYF.

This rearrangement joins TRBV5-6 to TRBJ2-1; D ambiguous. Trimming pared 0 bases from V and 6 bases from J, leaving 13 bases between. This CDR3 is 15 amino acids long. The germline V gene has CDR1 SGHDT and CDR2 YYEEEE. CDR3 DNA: TGTGCCAGCAGCTTGGCCCCGAGGAGAGGCAATGAGCAGTTCTTC. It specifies CASSLAPRRGNEQFF.

The CDR3 DNA reads TGCGCCAGCAGCCCCGAGGACACAATCGTCGCAGATACGCAGTATTTT. Amino acid sequence: CASSPEDTIVADTQYF. The rearrangement uses TRBV5-1 and TRBJ2-3, with D possibly TRBD1 on 5 matching bases. Trimming shortened V by 4 bases and J by 4 bases, and 19 bases separated the two germline ends. The CDR3 runs to 16 residues. The germline V gene has CDR1 SGHRS and CDR2 YFSETQ.

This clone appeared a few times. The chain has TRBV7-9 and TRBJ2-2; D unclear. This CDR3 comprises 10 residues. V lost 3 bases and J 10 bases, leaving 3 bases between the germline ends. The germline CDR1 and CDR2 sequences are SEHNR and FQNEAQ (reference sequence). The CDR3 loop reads CASSFEELFF. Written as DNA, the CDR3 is TGTGCCAGCAGCTTCGAGGAGCTGTTTTTT.

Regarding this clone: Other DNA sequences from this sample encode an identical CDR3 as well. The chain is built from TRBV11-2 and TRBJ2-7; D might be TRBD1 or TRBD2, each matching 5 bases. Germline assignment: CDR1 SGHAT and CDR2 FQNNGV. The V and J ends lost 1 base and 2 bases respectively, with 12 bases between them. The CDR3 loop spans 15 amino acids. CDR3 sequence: CASSLGGGATYEQYF. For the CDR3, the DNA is TGTGCCAGCAGCTTAGGTGGGGGAGCTACCTACGAGCAGTACTTC.

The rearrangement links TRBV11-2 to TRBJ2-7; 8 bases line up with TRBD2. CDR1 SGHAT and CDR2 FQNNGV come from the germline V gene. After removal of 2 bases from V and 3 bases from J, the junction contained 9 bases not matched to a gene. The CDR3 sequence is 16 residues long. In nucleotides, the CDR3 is TGTGCCAGCAGCTTAATTGGGGTTAGCGGGGTCTACGAGCAGTACTTC. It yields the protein CASSLIGVSGVYEQYF.

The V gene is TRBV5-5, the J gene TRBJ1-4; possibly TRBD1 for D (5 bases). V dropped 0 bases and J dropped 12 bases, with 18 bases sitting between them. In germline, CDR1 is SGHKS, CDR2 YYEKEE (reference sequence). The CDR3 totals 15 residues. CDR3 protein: CASSLGQGPEGELFF. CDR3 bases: TGTGCCAGCAGCTTGGGTCAGGGCCCCGAAGGGGAACTGTTTTTT.

The CDR3 DNA is TGTGCCAGCAGTCCGTTCGCGGCTGGGAGGGATGAGCAGTTCTTC. It translates to CASSPFAAGRDEQFF. The chain couples TRBV28 to TRBJ2-1; 7 nucleotides agree with TRBD2. Trimming cost V 5 bases and J 8 bases; bases outside gene matches: 12. Germline values: CDR1 MDHEN, CDR2 SYDVKM. There are 15 residues in the CDR3.

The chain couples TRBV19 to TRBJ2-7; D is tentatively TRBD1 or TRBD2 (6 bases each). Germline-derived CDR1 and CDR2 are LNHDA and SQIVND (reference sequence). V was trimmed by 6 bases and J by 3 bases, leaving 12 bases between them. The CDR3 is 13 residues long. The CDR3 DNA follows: TGTGCCAGTAGCCAGGGGACTTTCTACGAGCAGTACTTC. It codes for CASSQGTFYEQYF. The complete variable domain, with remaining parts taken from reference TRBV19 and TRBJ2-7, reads DGGITQSPKYLFRKEGQNVTLSCEQNLNHDAMYWYRQDPGQGLRLIYYSQIVNDFQKGDIAEGYSVSREKKESFPLTVTSAQKNPTAFYLCASSQGTFYEQYFGPGTRLTVT.

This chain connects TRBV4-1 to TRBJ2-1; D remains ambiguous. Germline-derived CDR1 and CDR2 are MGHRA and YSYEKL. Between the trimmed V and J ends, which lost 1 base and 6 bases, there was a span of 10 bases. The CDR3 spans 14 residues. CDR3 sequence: CASSQVVFGNEQFF. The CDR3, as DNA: TGCGCCAGCAGCCAAGTAGTTTTCGGCAATGAGCAGTTCTTC.

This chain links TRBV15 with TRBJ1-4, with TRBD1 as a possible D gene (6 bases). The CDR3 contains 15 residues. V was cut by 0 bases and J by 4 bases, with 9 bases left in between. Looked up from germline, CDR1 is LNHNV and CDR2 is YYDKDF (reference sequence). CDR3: CATSREQGHNEKLFF. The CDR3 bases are TGTGCCACCAGCAGAGAACAGGGACATAATGAAAAACTGTTTTTT.